This T cell receptor (beta chain) came from a study of human T cells and chemical hapten exposure. This sample's time point: patch test 1, 2 weeks after DPC sensitization. Sample treatment: therapeutic diphenylcyclopropenone sensitization with weekly scalp DPC. As the library was built, unique molecular identifiers were attached to individual cDNA molecules. TCRdb fed the RACE reads into MiXCR, producing one record per CDR3 protein. This sample yields more than 95,000 distinct CDR3 sequences, of which 12% are seen a single time; 1.4% belongs to the top ten. The source of this sequence is a woman aged 45-60 years with alopecia areata. Some clones in this sample may be carry-over from other donors' samples. The sequenced sample was whole blood, obtained in connection with sensitization to the hapten diphenylcyclopropenone (DPC).

As DNA, the CDR3 is TGCGCCAGCAGTGAGTCGACAGTCTATGGCTACACCTTC. It specifies CASSESTVYGYTF. This chain connects TRBV10-2 to TRBJ1-2, with D perhaps TRBD1 (5 bases). Germline V gives CDR1 WSHSY, CDR2 SAAADI. The germline V and J ends were trimmed by 0 bases and 4 bases, with 6 bases remaining between them. The CDR3 has 13 residues.